The 4 T cell receptor beta chains below all came from one sample that was sequenced in a study of regulatory T cells in long-lasting Graves disease. This sample's time point: newly diagnosed GD, antithyroid drugs for less than 3 months. PBMC RNA was the source of the TCR library. Assembly of TCR beta libraries relied on iRepertoire HTBI primers together with Arm-PCR of CDR3 regions. TCRdb re-derived calls from the multiplex PCR reads in MiXCR, one entry per CDR3 protein. The sample includes 550,000 to 650,000 distinct CDR3 sequences, around 16% of them seen just once. These sequences were also reported in another study, on T cells in Graves' hyperthyroidism and ophthalmopathy.

The specimen comprised peripheral blood mononuclear cells (PBMCs), sampled at new diagnosis, from a patient treated with antithyroid drugs. These TCRs come from a man aged 18 to 30 with Graves disease.

This clonotype was detected many times. This chain connects TRBV3-1 to TRBJ1-1; D remains unclear. The CDR3 consists of 12 residues. Per the germline V gene, CDR1 is LGHDT and CDR2 is YNNKEL (reference sequence). V was clipped by 0 bases and J by 11 bases, with 10 bases between them. The CDR3 loop is CASSQDIHQAFF. The CDR3 DNA sequence: TGTGCCAGCAGCCAAGATATCCATCAGGCTTTCTTT.

The chain has TRBV19 and TRBJ2-7, with D possibly matching TRBD1 (7 bases). CDR3 length: 13 amino acids. Germline V gene sequence: CDR1 LNHDA, CDR2 SQIVND (reference sequence). V was shortened by 3 bases and J by 4 bases, with 10 bases between the two germline ends. The CDR3, as DNA: TGTGCCAGTAGTATCGCAGGGGGGTACGAGCAGTACTTC. It encodes CASSIAGGYEQYF.

This clonotype was seen repeatedly, ten times or more. This chain uses TRBV20-1 with TRBJ2-5, with 10 bases lining up with TRBD2. The V segment lost 0 bases and the J segment 4 bases; nucleotides outside the gene matches: 11. CDR1 is DFQATT, CDR2 SNEGSKA, per germline (reference sequence). This CDR3 spans 17 amino acids. The CDR3 is CSARDSGPSGRLETQYF. The CDR3 coding sequence is TGCAGTGCTAGAGATTCCGGGCCTAGCGGGAGATTAGAGACCCAGTACTTC.

The chain recombines TRBV10-2 with TRBJ2-1, with D hard to call. This CDR3 region has 16 residues. The germline CDR1 and CDR2 sequences are WSHSY and SAAADI. Trimming cost V 4 bases and J 4 bases, with 17 bases left between them. The CDR3 reads CASSGPTLGAYNEQFF. For the CDR3, the DNA is TGCGCCAGCAGTGGTCCAACCCTAGGCGCTTACAATGAGCAGTTCTTC.